The present T cell receptor beta chain was sequenced within a study of cytomegalovirus exposure and HLA in healthy donors. Study summary: A prior study identified approximately 120 million unique TCR beta sequences from about 179 million T cells. Of all 400 or so donors who were genotyped, roughly 81% belonged to the Caucasian-associated ancestry cluster.

Researchers ran the PCR with 60 Vbeta and 13 Jbeta primers. Method: immunoSEQ multiplex PCR; TCRdb's copy keeps in-frame clones and lacks some. The table shows over 200,000 clones, with 78% occurring only once. Sequenced: PBMCs. The origin of this receptor is a male donor in good health and CMV-seronegative.

The CDR3 DNA reads TGTGCCAGCAGTTTCCAAGGGGCCCACACCGGGGAGCTGTTTTTT. Encoded protein: CASSFQGAHTGELFF. The chain recombines TRBV27 with TRBJ2-2; a weak D match, TRBD1 (5 bases). This CDR3 is built from 15 residues. The ends were cut back, 3 bases at V and 3 bases at J, with 11 bases in the middle. The V gene's germline CDR1 is MNHEY and CDR2 SMNVEV (reference sequence).